The 22 T cell receptor beta chains below come from one sample, sequenced in a study of shared clonotypes between healthy human individuals. The table came from immunoSEQ multiplex PCR; TCRdb's copy has only in-frame clones and leaves some out. Altogether hundreds of thousands of clones are present, roughly 70% being singletons, with the ten largest covering about 10%. The source material was memory CD4+ T cells sorted from blood. As to subset: CD45RA-negative fraction. Source of these receptors: a man aged 30 to 45 in good health.

The chain has TRBV5-1 and TRBJ2-2, with TRBD1 as a possible D gene (5 bases). V was cut by 0 bases and J by 7 bases, with 7 bases left in between. CDR1 SGHRS and CDR2 YFSETQ come from the germline V gene. The CDR3 length is 13 residues. Here the CDR3 reads CASSLEGVGELFF. CDR3 nucleotides: TGCGCCAGCAGCTTGGAAGGGGTCGGGGAGCTGTTTTTT.

The chain has TRBV7-6 and TRBJ2-7; D is perhaps TRBD1 (5 bases). Germline loops: CDR1 SGHVS, CDR2 FNYEAQ. This CDR3 contains 14 residues. V was cut by 1 base and J by 2 bases, with 9 bases left in between. Here the CDR3 DNA reads TGTGCCAGCAGCTTAGAGGGGCTGGCCTACGAGCAGTACTTC. This codes for CASSLEGLAYEQYF.

This chain joins TRBV7-2 and TRBJ1-3, with D possibly being TRBD1 (5 bases). The ends were cut back, 1 base at V and 6 bases at J, with 10 bases in the middle. The CDR3 runs 14 residues. Germline CDR1 is SGHTA and CDR2 is FQGNSA. For the CDR3, the DNA is TGTGCCAGCAGCTTAGAGCGGGGGACAAACACCATATATTTT. Its translation is CASSLERGTNTIYF.

This clone was detected a few times. V gene TRBV6-1 combines with J gene TRBJ2-3; 11 bases match TRBD2. This CDR3 is built from 15 residues. With 5 bases clipped from V and 7 bases from J, the junction kept 8 bases outside the gene matches. Germline lookup yields CDR1 MNHNS and CDR2 SASEGT. CDR3 protein: CASSQTSGSLNTQYF. For the CDR3, the DNA is TGTGCCAGCAGTCAAACTAGCGGGAGTTTGAATACGCAGTATTTT.

The chain joins TRBV7-9 to TRBJ1-1; 8 nucleotides match TRBD1. With 4 bases clipped from V and 11 bases from J, the junction kept 9 bases outside the gene matches. The CDR3 spans 13 residues. Germline values: CDR1 SEHNR, CDR2 FQNEAQ (reference sequence). This CDR3 is CASSSQGGKSAFF. The CDR3, as DNA: TGTGCCAGCAGCTCACAGGGGGGCAAGTCGGCTTTCTTT.

This clone was detected once. The chain carries TRBV7-3 and TRBJ2-2, with D perhaps TRBD2 (5 bases). V lost 0 bases, J lost 6 bases, and 17 bases lay in between. CDR3 length equals 17 residues. Germline-derived CDR1 and CDR2 are SGHTA and FQGTGA. The CDR3 loop is CASSLTEVGLFAGELFF. The CDR3 DNA is TGTGCCAGCAGCTTAACGGAGGTCGGTTTATTCGCCGGGGAGCTGTTTTTT.

This clone appeared once. The chain uses TRBV30 and TRBJ1-2; D gene uncertain. This CDR3 contains 12 residues. The V gene lost 4 bases and the J gene lost 4 bases, with 10 bases spanning the gap. CDR1 is GTSNPN, CDR2 SVGIG, per germline (reference sequence). The CDR3 reads CAWKEDFYGYTF. CDR3 nucleotide sequence: TGTGCCTGGAAGGAGGACTTCTATGGCTACACCTTC.

The V call is TRBV28, the J call TRBJ2-1; D possibly uses TRBD1 or TRBD2 (7 bases each). The CDR3 consists of 16 residues. Trimming removed 4 bases at V and 2 bases at J, with 15 bases between. Germline V gives CDR1 MDHEN, CDR2 SYDVKM. The CDR3 sequence is CASSSMGGTAYNEQFF. CDR3 in DNA: TGTGCCAGCAGTTCTATGGGGGGGACAGCCTACAATGAGCAGTTCTTC.

The gene calls are TRBV11-2 and TRBJ2-7, with 10 bases matching TRBD2. Germline-derived CDR1 and CDR2 are SGHAT and FQNNGV. V was clipped by 4 bases and J by 0 bases; unmatched bases: 6. The CDR3 spans 16 residues. The CDR3 protein is CASSSYSGRSSYEQYF. DNA of the CDR3: TGTGCCAGCAGCTCATATAGCGGGAGGAGCTCCTACGAGCAGTACTTC.

This clone was observed a single time. This chain connects TRBV27 to TRBJ2-7; possibly TRBD1 for D (7 bases). Looked up from germline, CDR1 is MNHEY and CDR2 is SMNVEV (reference sequence). Trimming took 7 bases from V and 4 from J, leaving 26 bases between them. The CDR3 totals 17 residues. CDR3 DNA: TGTGCCAGCACCTACCGGGCCGAGGCAGGGGGGTTATACGAGCAGTACTTC. This encodes CASTYRAEAGGLYEQYF.

V and J are TRBV14 and TRBJ2-1; D is uncertain. The CDR3 covers 16 residues. CDR1 and CDR2 from the germline V gene are SGHDN and FVKESK. Trimming stripped 0 bases from V and 7 bases from J, with 16 bases between. The CDR3 reads CASSQEAGYGWNEQFF. CDR3 DNA sequence: TGTGCCAGCAGCCAAGAAGCTGGGTATGGTTGGAATGAGCAGTTCTTC.

This clone was seen only a few times. The same CDR3 arises from other DNA sequences in this sample as well. This chain joins TRBV2 and TRBJ1-6; the D is unclear. Deletions cut 3 bases from V and 6 bases from J, with 3 bases between. The germline CDR1 and CDR2 sequences are SNHLY and FYNNEI. The CDR3 contains 12 residues. The CDR3 sequence: CASSDTNSPLHF. The CDR3, as DNA: TGTGCCAGCAGTGATACTAATTCACCCCTCCACTTT.

This chain connects TRBV6-6 to TRBJ2-2, with D perhaps TRBD2 (5 bases). V was shortened by 6 bases and J by 4 bases, with 9 bases between the two germline ends. The CDR3 runs to 13 residues. Germline V gives CDR1 MNHNY, CDR2 SVGAGI (reference sequence). The CDR3 nucleotides read TGTGCCAGCAGCGGGGTTAGCACCGGGGAGCTGTTTTTT. This codes for CASSGVSTGELFF.

V gene TRBV29-1 combines with J gene TRBJ2-5; TRBD2 aligns across 8 bases. This CDR3 contains 13 residues. After removal of 7 bases from V and 2 bases from J, the junction contained 6 bases not matched to a gene. The V gene's germline CDR1 is SQVTM and CDR2 ANQGSEA. The CDR3 loop is CSAGGGGQETQYF. CDR3 sequence (DNA): TGCAGCGCGGGGGGCGGGGGGCAAGAGACCCAGTACTTC.

This rearrangement joins TRBV28 to TRBJ2-5; D gene ambiguous. V shed 2 bases and J shed 0 bases, with 4 bases lying between them. Germline loops: CDR1 MDHEN, CDR2 SYDVKM. This CDR3 has 13 amino acids. In DNA form, the CDR3 reads TGTGCCAGCAGTTTAGAGTACCAAGAGACCCAGTACTTC. Amino acids: CASSLEYQETQYF.

This clone showed up just a few times. The chain joins TRBV9 to TRBJ2-7, with a tentative D call TRBD2 (6 bases). The CDR3 length is 15 residues. Trimming cost V 4 bases and J 2 bases, with 16 bases left between them. Per germline, CDR1 SGDLS and CDR2 YYNGEE. CDR3 sequence: CASSPGGDPTYEQYF. CDR3 sequence (DNA): TGTGCCAGCAGCCCAGGAGGGGATCCAACCTACGAGCAGTACTTC.

The chain links TRBV11-2 to TRBJ2-3, with 9 bases fitting TRBD2. V lost 1 base to trimming and J lost 2 bases; unmatched junction nucleotides: 4. The CDR3 sequence is 16 residues long. CDR1 is SGHAT, CDR2 FQNNGV, per germline. CDR3 residues: CASSLGAGGPTDTQYF. In DNA, the CDR3 is TGTGCCAGCAGCTTAGGTGCGGGAGGGCCCACAGATACGCAGTATTTT.

This clone has just a few counts. V and J are TRBV7-6 and TRBJ2-5; D not resolved. CDR3 length: 16 residues. Germline V gives CDR1 SGHVS, CDR2 FNYEAQ. Trimming shortened V by 1 base and J by 4 bases, and 16 bases separated the two germline ends. CDR3 amino acids: CASSLGNGGFPETQYF. CDR3 DNA sequence: TGTGCCAGCAGCTTAGGGAACGGTGGGTTCCCAGAGACCCAGTACTTC.

This clone was seen more than once but under ten times. The J gene is TRBJ2-3, the V gene TRBV7-9; TRBD2 might be the D (6 bases). CDR3 size: 15 residues. Trimming shortened V by 4 bases and J by 0 bases, and 11 bases separated the two germline ends. Germline loops: CDR1 SEHNR, CDR2 FQNEAQ (reference sequence). In nucleotides, the CDR3 is TGTGCCAGCAGCTCCGGAGGGGCAAGCACAGATACGCAGTATTTT. It codes for CASSSGGASTDTQYF.

The V gene is TRBV28, the J gene TRBJ1-5; 9 nucleotides align to TRBD1. The CDR3 is 15 residues long. CDR1 is MDHEN, CDR2 SYDVKM, per germline. V was clipped by 4 bases and J by 6 bases; unmatched bases: 7. The CDR3 DNA sequence: TGTGCCAGCAGTTCCGTACAGGGGGCGGGTCAGCCCCAGCATTTT. Translating gives CASSSVQGAGQPQHF.

The rearrangement links TRBV4-3 to TRBJ1-2, with TRBD1 identical over 9 bases. This CDR3 is 16 amino acids long. Germline CDR1 reads LGHNA; CDR2 reads YSLEER. The junction had 9 bases not matched to a gene; V was cut back by 0 bases and J by 7 bases. In DNA, the CDR3 is TGCGCCAGCAGCCAAGACCTACAGGGGGCGAGACGTGGCTACACCTTC. This encodes CASSQDLQGARRGYTF.

The chain recombines TRBV7-6 with TRBJ2-6, with a possible D match to TRBD1 (5 bases). V lost 4 bases to trimming and J lost 2 bases, with 9 bases between them. The germline V gene encodes CDR1 SGHVS and CDR2 FNYEAQ. CDR3 length: 15 amino acids. The chain's CDR3 is CASSSSRAGANVLTF. The CDR3 DNA reads TGTGCCAGCAGCTCCTCCAGGGCTGGGGCCAACGTCCTGACTTTC.